This TCR beta chain was recorded in a study of blood T cell repertoires in COVID-19. Study overall: Sources were T cells, B-cell-depleted T cells, or PBMCs; the material itself was cDNA or gDNA.

V lost 5 bases to trimming and J lost 10 bases, with 15 bases between them. There are 14 residues in the CDR3. The germline V gene has CDR1 LNHNV and CDR2 YYDKDF (reference sequence). In terms of age and location, participants ranged from roughly 18 to 89 years and lived in about 25 US areas. Original analysis: Nucleated cell number was recorded as an estimate derived from reference gene primer amplification. The method was immunoSEQ multiplex PCR; TCRdb's version includes in-frame clones alone and lacks a portion of them. The DNA gave D and trimming, while V, J and clone size come from that table. The sample comprises 250,000 to 300,000 clones, just under 90% of which are singletons, and around 1.9% rests with the top ten.

The chain employs TRBV15 and TRBJ1-6, with a tentative D call TRBD1 (5 bases). Sequencing input: PBMCs or T cells enriched from blood (not recorded which). The TCR comes from a woman aged 60-75 years who had recovered from COVID-19. CDR3 residues: CATSRGGGQSPLHF. DNA of the CDR3: TGTGCCACCAGCCGCGGGGGGGGTCAGTCACCCCTCCACTTT.